The 25 T cell receptor beta chains in this list originate from one sample, sequenced in a study of OX40 agonist ivuxolimab in advanced cancers. Libraries were constructed by the immunoSEQ multiplex PCR assay. Entries here come from immuneACCESS through TCRdb and include only in-frame sequences with V and J called. Some clones fail to appear in such tables; in the studies checked, an unresolved V gene covers under half of the shortfall, and the cause of the remainder is unknown. Present in this sample are tens of thousands of clones, around 77% of which were seen just once. Of the sample, 21% is held by the ten largest clones. Sequenced here: CD4+ or CD8+ T cells sorted from blood, sampled in a trial of the OX40 agonist ivuxolimab. These receptors were collected from an adult with an advanced solid tumor such as melanoma, head and neck, liver or kidney cancer.

The chain joins TRBV28 to TRBJ2-5, with D perhaps assigned TRBD1 or TRBD2 (5 bases each). The CDR3 loop spans 13 amino acids. Germline V gene data show CDR1 as MDHEN and CDR2 as SYDVKM. Trimming shortened V by 7 bases and J by 2 bases, and 11 bases separated the two germline ends. The CDR3 coding sequence is TGTGCCAGCACCTCCGGGGCTCAAGAGACCCAGTACTTC. Translation gives CASTSGAQETQYF. Drawing the rest from reference TRBV28 and TRBJ2-5, the complete variable domain is DVKVTQSSRYLVKRTGEKVFLECVQDMDHENMFWYRQDPGLGLRLIYFSYDVKMKEKGDIPEGYSVSREKKERFSLILESASTNQTSMYLCASTSGAQETQYFGPGTRLLVL.

The chain joins TRBV4-1 to TRBJ2-5; D gene unclear. Gene TRBJ2-7 matches the end of the DNA better, so the J call may be wrong. The length of the CDR3 is 15 residues. CDR1 is MGHRA and CDR2 is YSYEKL in the germline V gene. The CDR3 loop reads CASSQDVSFSYEQYF. The DNA for the CDR3 is TGCGCCAGCAGCCAAGATGTCTCTTTCTCCTACGAGCAGTACTTC.

The chain carries TRBV7-9 and TRBJ1-1; 7 positions match TRBD1. V gave up 5 bases and J gave up 0 bases; unmatched junction bases: 9. Germline V gene data show CDR1 as SEHNR and CDR2 as FQNEAQ (reference sequence). There are 16 residues in the CDR3. In DNA, the CDR3 is TGTGCCAGCAGCCCCACAACAGGGGAAATGAACACTGAAGCTTTCTTT. Translated, it gives CASSPTTGEMNTEAFF.

In this sample, this clone turned up a few times. The gene calls are TRBV10-3 and TRBJ2-2; 12 bases fit TRBD2. CDR3 length equals 16 residues. J lost 5 bases, V lost 3 bases, and 4 bases had no gene match. Germline CDR1 and CDR2: ENHRY and SYGVKD. The CDR3 protein is CAISDQLAGGTGELFF. For the CDR3, the DNA is TGTGCCATCAGTGATCAGCTAGCGGGAGGGACCGGGGAGCTGTTTTTT.

The CDR3 loop reads CASSFGAREPSYEQYF. The CDR3 DNA sequence: TGTGCCAGCAGTTTCGGGGCAAGGGAGCCCTCCTACGAGCAGTACTTC. The chain joins TRBV28 to TRBJ2-7, with D possibly being TRBD1 or TRBD2 (5 bases each). This CDR3 contains 16 residues. The germline CDR1 and CDR2 sequences are MDHEN and SYDVKM. With 3 bases removed from V and 0 bases from J, the gap between germline ends came to 15 bases. Supplemented by reference TRBV28 and TRBJ2-7, the full variable domain reads DVKVTQSSRYLVKRTGEKVFLECVQDMDHENMFWYRQDPGLGLRLIYFSYDVKMKEKGDIPEGYSVSREKKERFSLILESASTNQTSMYLCASSFGAREPSYEQYFGPGTRLTVT.

This clone has more than one count but fewer than ten. The chain joins TRBV5-4 to TRBJ1-1; 12 nucleotides align to TRBD1. J was trimmed by 3 bases and V by 3 bases; bases with no gene match: 18. This CDR3 has 20 amino acids. The germline V gene has CDR1 SGHNT and CDR2 YYREEE (reference sequence). CDR3 loop: CASSSDNLTGTGGGDTEAFF. The CDR3 DNA reads TGTGCCAGCAGCTCTGACAACCTAACCGGGACAGGGGGCGGTGACACTGAAGCTTTCTTT. The full variable domain, in which reference TRBV5-4 and TRBJ1-1 provide the parts outside the CDR3, is ETGVTQSPTHLIKTRGQQVTLRCSSQSGHNTVSWYQQALGQGPQFIFQYYREEENGRGNFPPRFSGLQFPNYSSELNVNALELDDSALYLCASSSDNLTGTGGGDTEAFFGQGTRLTVV.

The table lists this clone with a few counts. The CDR3 DNA follows: TGTGCCTGGGGGCTAGAGGGGGGCGTGGGGACAGATACGCAGTATTTT. This codes for CAWGLEGGVGTDTQYF. The chain is built from TRBV30 and TRBJ2-3, with D perhaps given as TRBD1 or TRBD2 (6 bases each). Trimming stripped 5 bases from V and 3 bases from J, with 21 bases between. CDR3 length: 16 residues. CDR1 is GTSNPN, CDR2 SVGIG, per germline (reference sequence).

This sequence joins TRBV7-9 and TRBJ1-5; no clear D. This CDR3 has 14 residues. Germline CDR1 SEHNR, CDR2 FQNEAQ (reference sequence). V was cut by 2 bases and J by 4 bases, with 9 bases left in between. The chain's CDR3 is CASSLSEPNQPQHF. For the CDR3, the DNA is TGTGCCAGCAGCTTATCGGAACCGAATCAGCCCCAGCATTTT.

A note on this clone: The CDR3 does not close with the conserved phenylalanine or tryptophan, likely indicating a read error. The DNA is left out, because the CDR3 cannot be placed on it with certainty; the CDR3 is given as TCRdb lists it. This chain links TRBV2 with TRBJ1-4. The CDR3 is made up of 12 amino acids, end residues included. Per germline, CDR1 SNHLY and CDR2 FYNNEI. The CDR3 here is CASSEGSGRPFS.

V and J are TRBV4-3 and TRBJ1-5; D unclear. The CDR3 is made up of 13 amino acids. V lost 0 bases to trimming and J lost 5 bases, with 5 bases between them. Germline values: CDR1 LGHNA, CDR2 YSLEER. The CDR3 protein is CASSQDMDQPQHF. For the CDR3, the DNA is TGCGCCAGCAGCCAAGACATGGATCAGCCCCAGCATTTT.

This clone was recorded once. The chain is built from TRBV7-9 and TRBJ2-6; D call uncertain. Germline V gene data show CDR1 as SEHNR and CDR2 as FQNEAQ (reference sequence). This CDR3 is 15 amino acids long. V was clipped by 1 base and J by 0 bases, with 4 bases between them. CDR3 in DNA: TGTGCCAGCAGCTTAGTCCTCTCTGGGGCCAACGTCCTGACTTTC. Translated: CASSLVLSGANVLTF.

The chain recombines TRBV30 with TRBJ2-5; the match to TRBD1 covers 9 bases. The J call is uncertain, as TRBJ2-7 better fits the DNA end. The CDR3 runs to 15 residues. Germline CDR1 reads GTSNPN; CDR2 reads SVGIG (reference sequence). The DNA of the CDR3 is TGTGCCTGGAGCACGCCGGGACAGGGACACTACGAGCAGTACTTC. Translating gives CAWSTPGQGHYEQYF.

J is TRBJ1-1 and V is TRBV28, with 9 bases that match TRBD1. After removal of 4 bases from V and 3 bases from J, the junction contained 21 bases not matched to a gene. This CDR3 is built from 20 residues. Germline V gene data show CDR1 as MDHEN and CDR2 as SYDVKM. The CDR3 nucleotides read TGTGCCAGCAGTTCAAAAACAATCCGGGACAGGGTCTCTGGGGACACTGAAGCTTTCTTT. Its translation is CASSSKTIRDRVSGDTEAFF. Combining the CDR3 with reference TRBV28 and TRBJ1-1 gives the whole variable domain DVKVTQSSRYLVKRTGEKVFLECVQDMDHENMFWYRQDPGLGLRLIYFSYDVKMKEKGDIPEGYSVSREKKERFSLILESASTNQTSMYLCASSSKTIRDRVSGDTEAFFGQGTRLTVV.

This chain connects TRBV28 to TRBJ1-1, with 9 bases that match TRBD1. The germline V gene encodes CDR1 MDHEN and CDR2 SYDVKM. CDR3 length: 15 amino acids. Germline trimming cut 8 bases from V and 5 bases from J; bases unmatched to any gene: 12. The CDR3 region has the DNA TGTGCCAGCGGCGACAGGGGGTTTTTTTTTACTGAAGCTTTCTTT. This sequence encodes CASGDRGFFFTEAFF.

The V call is TRBV6-5, the J call TRBJ2-1; the D gene is possibly TRBD1 (5 bases). Germline V gene data show CDR1 as MNHEY and CDR2 as SVGAGI. This CDR3 has 14 residues. Between the trimmed V and J ends, which lost 6 bases and 4 bases, there was a span of 13 bases. This CDR3 is CASREGAIYNEQFF. CDR3 coding DNA: TGTGCCAGCAGGGAAGGGGCCATTTACAATGAGCAGTTCTTC.

The J gene is TRBJ1-2, the V gene TRBV6-6; D remains unclear. Germline V gene data show CDR1 as MNHNY and CDR2 as SVGAGI (reference sequence). This CDR3 region has 14 residues. V was trimmed by 0 bases and J by 4 bases, leaving 9 bases between them. In nucleotides, the CDR3 is TGTGCCAGCAGTTACTCGGGGAGTCCCTATGGCTACACCTTC. This gives the protein CASSYSGSPYGYTF.

The chain uses TRBV9 and TRBJ2-3, with D possibly being TRBD1 or TRBD2 (5 bases each). The CDR3 is 15 amino acids. Germline CDR1 is SGDLS and CDR2 is YYNGEE. Trimming removed 0 bases at V and 2 bases at J, with 10 bases between. The CDR3, as DNA: TGTGCCAGCAGCGTAGCGGGGCTAGCCACAGATACGCAGTATTTT. Encoded protein: CASSVAGLATDTQYF.

Concerning this clone itself: The sample has other DNA sequences that encode this CDR3 too. The J gene is TRBJ2-7, the V gene TRBV7-2; perhaps TRBD1 as D (5 bases). The CDR3 loop spans 13 amino acids. Deletions cut 3 bases from V and 3 bases from J, with 9 bases between. Germline V gene sequence: CDR1 SGHTA, CDR2 FQGNSA. The CDR3 coding sequence is TGTGCCAGCAGCTTGCCTGACAGCTACGAGCAGTACTTC. It codes for CASSLPDSYEQYF.

This clone showed up many times. The rearrangement uses TRBV27 and TRBJ2-3; no definite D call. This CDR3 comprises 12 residues. Germline V CDR1 and CDR2: MNHEY, SMNVEV (reference sequence). The ends were cut back, 5 bases at V and 1 base at J, with 4 bases in the middle. In DNA form, the CDR3 reads TGTGCCAGCAGTACGGGCACAGATACGCAGTATTTT. It yields the protein CASSTGTDTQYF.

The V gene is TRBV7-9, the J gene TRBJ2-2; 7 bases line up with TRBD2. CDR1 is SEHNR and CDR2 is FQNEAQ in the germline V gene (reference sequence). Germline trimming cut 2 bases from V and 3 bases from J; bases unmatched to any gene: 6. This CDR3 is built from 16 residues. The CDR3 here is CASSLRASGYTGELFF. The CDR3 nucleotides are TGTGCCAGCAGCTTACGGGCTAGCGGTTACACCGGGGAGCTGTTTTTT.

V is TRBV2 and J is TRBJ2-3, with a tentative D call TRBD1 (6 bases). Trimming shortened V by 6 bases and J by 3 bases, and 16 bases separated the two germline ends. Germline V lookup: CDR1 SNHLY, CDR2 FYNNEI. The CDR3 is 15 residues long. As DNA, the CDR3 is TGTGCCAGCAGCGCAGGGGTAAGCGGAACAGATACGCAGTATTTT. This codes for CASSAGVSGTDTQYF. The entire variable domain, with the rest obtained from reference TRBV2 and TRBJ2-3, is as follows: EPEVTQTPSHQVTQMGQEVILRCVPISNHLYFYWYRQILGQKVEFLVSFYNNEISEKSEIFDDQFSVERPDGSNFTLKIRSTKLEDSAMYFCASSAGVSGTDTQYFGPGTRLTVL.

This clone was picked up one time. The J gene is TRBJ1-1, the V gene TRBV6-5, with a tentative D call TRBD1 (6 bases). V was pared by 6 bases and J by 3 bases, with 17 bases between. The V gene's germline CDR1 is MNHEY and CDR2 SVGAGI. CDR3 length equals 15 residues. The DNA of the CDR3 is TGTGCCAGCAGCCAGAACAGGGTAGCGTACACTGAAGCTTTCTTT. Its translation is CASSQNRVAYTEAFF.

As for this clone: Other DNA sequences in this specimen translate into the identical CDR3. In DNA form, the CDR3 reads TGTGCCAGCAGATCCGGACTAGCGGGAGGTTACGAGCAGTACTTC. It is translated as CASRSGLAGGYEQYF. The chain employs TRBV7-9 and TRBJ2-7; TRBD2 aligns across 14 bases. CDR3 length: 15 amino acids. Germline lookup yields CDR1 SEHNR and CDR2 FQNEAQ (reference sequence). Trimming took 6 bases from V and 4 from J; bases not matched to a gene: 5. Complete variable domain (other parts from reference TRBV7-9 and TRBJ2-7): DTGVSQNPRHKITKRGQNVTFRCDPISEHNRLYWYRQTLGQGPEFLTYFQNEAQLEKSRLLSDRFSAERPKGSFSTLEIQRTEQGDSAMYLCASRSGLAGGYEQYFGPGTRLTVT.

The V call is TRBV6-5, the J call TRBJ2-1; 8 nucleotides align to TRBD2. The length of the CDR3 is 15 residues. The germline V gene encodes CDR1 MNHEY and CDR2 SVGAGI. Trimming took 7 bases from V and 4 from J; bases not matched to a gene: 9. The CDR3 DNA is TGTGCCAGCACCTTAACTAGCGGACAATACAATGAGCAGTTCTTC. Translated, it gives CASTLTSGQYNEQFF.

The V call is TRBV7-3, the J call TRBJ2-1; the D is unclear. In germline, CDR1 is SGHTA, CDR2 FQGTGA. Between the trimmed V and J ends, which lost 0 bases and 1 base, there was a span of 7 bases. CDR3 size: 15 residues. The CDR3 sequence is CASSLTLSSYNEQFF. The CDR3 DNA reads as TGTGCCAGCAGCTTAACGTTAAGTTCCTACAATGAGCAGTTCTTC.